The clone carrying this T cell receptor beta chain was observed at least ten times. Its antigen is unidentified. This sample stems from a study of molecular identifiers for immune sequencing clone quantification. Germline values: CDR1 SNHLY, CDR2 FYNNEI. This CDR3 is 8 amino acids long. The ends were cut back, 8 bases at V and 5 bases at J, with 0 bases in the middle. Study-level results: In naive cells, clones above 20 RNA copies held under 1% of molecules, whereas in effector cells they held over 98%.

Naive CD8 T cells were picked out by sorting for CD8+CD4-CCR7+CD45RA+. Bulk TCR libraries were made with methods that had been previously described and with listed TCR primers. TCRdb fed the PCR reads into MiXCR, producing one record per CDR3 protein. The sample includes 600,000 to 650,000 distinct CDR3 sequences, approximately 20% of them seen just once. This rearrangement joins TRBV2 to TRBJ2-5; unclear D gene. Source material: naive CD8+ T cells from blood, with Jurkat cell RNA spiked in. Stated subset: FACS-sorted CD8+CD4-CCR7+CD45RA+ naive T cells. This sequence originates from a human donor in good health. Some libraries in this study had Jurkat cell RNA spiked in. The CDR3 DNA is TGTGCCAGCGAGACCCAGTACTTC. As protein: CASETQYF.